The sequence of this T cell receptor (beta chain) was determined in a study of blood T cell repertoires in COVID-19. Study background: T cells, B-cell-depleted T cells, or PBMCs supplied cDNA or gDNA.

The junction had 1 base not matched to a gene; V was cut back by 4 bases and J by 3 bases. In germline, CDR1 is LNHDA, CDR2 SQIVND (reference sequence). The CDR3 sequence is 13 residues long. Here immunoSEQ multiplex PCR was the method, and the copy in TCRdb shows in-frame clones only, minus some. The table has 90,000 to 130,000 clones, about 89% seen once. The sample consisted of peripheral blood. This chain connects TRBV19 to TRBJ1-1; 8 bases agree with TRBD1. This clonotype originated in a man in his forties or fifties with acute or convalescent COVID-19. CDR3 residues: CASSTRGHTEAFF. The CDR3 bases are TGTGCCAGTAGTACCAGGGGGCACACTGAAGCTTTCTTT.